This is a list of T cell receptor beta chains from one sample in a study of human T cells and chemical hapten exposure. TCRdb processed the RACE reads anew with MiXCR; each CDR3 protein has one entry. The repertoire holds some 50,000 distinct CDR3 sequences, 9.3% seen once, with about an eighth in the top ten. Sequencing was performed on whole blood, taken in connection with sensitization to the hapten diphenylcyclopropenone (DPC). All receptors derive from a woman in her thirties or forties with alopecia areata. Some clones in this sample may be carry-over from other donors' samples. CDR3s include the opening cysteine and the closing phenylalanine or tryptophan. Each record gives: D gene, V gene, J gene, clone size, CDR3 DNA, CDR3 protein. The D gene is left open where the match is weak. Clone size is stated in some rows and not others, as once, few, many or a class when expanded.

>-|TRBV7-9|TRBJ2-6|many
TGTGCCAGCAGTCTAAGGAGGCAGGGCGGTGGGGCCAACGTCCTGACTTTC
CASSLRRQGGGANVLTF
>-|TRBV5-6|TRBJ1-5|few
TGTGCCAGCAGCTGGGGAGGGACGGCCGACAATCAGCCCCAGCATTTT
CASSWGGTADNQPQHF
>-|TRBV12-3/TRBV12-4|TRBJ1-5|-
TGTGCCAGCAGGGGTGGTAGGGGTGGCAATCAGCCCCAGCATTTT
CASRGGRGGNQPQHF
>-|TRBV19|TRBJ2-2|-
TGTGCCAGTAGAGGACAACAAGGCCCCGCCGCCGGGGAGCTGTTTTTT
CASRGQQGPAAGELFF
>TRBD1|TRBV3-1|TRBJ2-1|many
TGTGCCAGCAGCCATCGACAGGGGGGCGGCGAGCAGTTCTTC
CASSHRQGGGEQFF
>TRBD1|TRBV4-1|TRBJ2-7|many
TGCGCCAGCAGCCAACAAGGGACAGGGGAGTACGAGCAGTACTTC
CASSQQGTGEYEQYF
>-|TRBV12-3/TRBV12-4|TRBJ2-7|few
TGTGCCAGCAGTTCCCGACTCAATTCCTACGAGCAGTACTTC
CASSSRLNSYEQYF
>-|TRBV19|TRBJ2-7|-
TGTGCCAGTAGTATATCCTTAGGCAGGACCTACGAGCAGTACTTC
CASSISLGRTYEQYF
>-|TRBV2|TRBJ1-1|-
TGTGCCAGCAGTGAATCGAGGGGACCCACTGAAGCTTTCTTT
CASSESRGPTEAFF
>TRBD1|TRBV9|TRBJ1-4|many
TGTGCCAGCAGCATCGGGACAGGGACAACTAATGAAAAACTGTTTTTT
CASSIGTGTTNEKLFF
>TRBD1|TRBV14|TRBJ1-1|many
TGTGCCAGCAGCCCCCAACAGGGGGTAGGAACTGAAGCTTTCTTT
CASSPQQGVGTEAFF
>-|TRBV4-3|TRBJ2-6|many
TGCGCCAGCAGCCAAGAAGGGCCCTCTGGGGCCAACGTCCTGACTTTC
CASSQEGPSGANVLTF
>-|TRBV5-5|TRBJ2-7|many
TGTGCCAGCAGCTTGGAGGGGACCCTTAGGTACGAGCAGTACTTC
CASSLEGTLRYEQYF
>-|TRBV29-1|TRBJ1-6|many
TGCAGCGTACCCAGAGGAGCCCCTAATTCACCCCTCCACTTT
CSVPRGAPNSPLHF
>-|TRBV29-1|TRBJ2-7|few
TGCAGCGTCGGTGGCGACTACGAGCAGTACTTC
CSVGGDYEQYF
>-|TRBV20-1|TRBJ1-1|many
TGCAGTGCTAACAGGGTTGACACTGAAGCTTTCTTT
CSANRVDTEAFF
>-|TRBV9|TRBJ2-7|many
TGTGCCAGCAGCTTAACAGGGACTGTCTCCTACGAGCAGTACTTC
CASSLTGTVSYEQYF
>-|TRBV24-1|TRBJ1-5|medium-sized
TGTGCCACCAGTGATTTGTCGATCAATCAGCCCCAGCATTTT
CATSDLSINQPQHF
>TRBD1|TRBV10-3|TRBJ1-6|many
TGTGCCATCAGGGCTGGGACAGGGAATTCACCCCTCCACTTT
CAIRAGTGNSPLHF
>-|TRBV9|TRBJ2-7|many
TGTGCCAGCAGCGTATCGGAAGCCCCACCCTACGAGCAGTACTTC
CASSVSEAPPYEQYF
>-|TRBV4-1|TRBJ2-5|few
TGCGCCAGTTCTCATGAGGGAGAAGAGACCCAGTACTTC
CASSHEGEETQYF
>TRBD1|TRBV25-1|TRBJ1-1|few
TGTGCCAGCAGTGAATCCGCCACAGGGGACACTGAAGCTTTCTTT
CASSESATGDTEAFF
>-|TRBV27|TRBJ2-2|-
TGTGCCAGCAGTACGCCACTGGGGGAGCTGTTTTTT
CASSTPLGELFF
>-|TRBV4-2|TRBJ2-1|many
TGTGCCAGCAGCCAAGATTTGGAGAGGGGAGGTTGGGATGAGCAGTTCTTC
CASSQDLERGGWDEQFF
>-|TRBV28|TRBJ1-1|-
TGTGCCAGCACAATCCACAGGCGCGACACTGAAGCTTTCTTT
CASTIHRRDTEAFF
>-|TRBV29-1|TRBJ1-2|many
TGCAGCGTCGGGGCTGGAGGAGCTAACTATGGCTACACCTTC
CSVGAGGANYGYTF
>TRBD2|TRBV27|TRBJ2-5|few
TGTGCCAGCAGTTGGGGACTAAAAGAGACCCAGTACTTC
CASSWGLKETQYF
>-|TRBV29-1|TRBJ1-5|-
TGCAGCGTTGGTACGGGGAGGAATCAGCCCCAGCATTTT
CSVGTGRNQPQHF
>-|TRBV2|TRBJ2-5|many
TGTGCCAGCAGTGCAGATCTGCGGGCGCAAGAGACCCAGTACTTC
CASSADLRAQETQYF
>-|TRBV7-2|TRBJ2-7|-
TGTGCCAGCAGCGTCCACCCCGGGACCGTAGTGCCATCCTACGAGCAGTACTTC
CASSVHPGTVVPSYEQYF
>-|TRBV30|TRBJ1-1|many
TGTGCCTGGAGTGTATATGGCACTACGAACACTGAAGCTTTCTTT
CAWSVYGTTNTEAFF
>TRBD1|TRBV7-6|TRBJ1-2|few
TGTGCCAGCAGCTTAGAACCGGGACAGGGTATCTATGGCTACACCTTC
CASSLEPGQGIYGYTF
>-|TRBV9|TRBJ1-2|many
TGTGCCAGCAGCGCGGAAGACACCTCTAACTATGGCTACACCTTC
CASSAEDTSNYGYTF
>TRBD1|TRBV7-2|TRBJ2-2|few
TGTGCCAGCAGCTTCGGGACAGGGAGCACCGGGGAGCTGTTTTTT
CASSFGTGSTGELFF
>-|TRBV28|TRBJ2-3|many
TGTGCCAGCAGTTTTTGGGAATCGACAGATACGCAGTATTTT
CASSFWESTDTQYF
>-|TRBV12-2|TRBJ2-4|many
TGTGCAAGTCGCTTAGCGCATCGGACTAGCGGTAGGAACATTCAGTACTTC
CASRLAHRTSGRNIQYF
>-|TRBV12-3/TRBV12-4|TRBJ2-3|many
TGTGCCAGCAGGGGACTCCCCACAGATACGCAGTATTTT
CASRGLPTDTQYF
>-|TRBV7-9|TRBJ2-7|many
TGTGCCAGCAGCCCCCCGGGGGCGGGGGACTACGAGCAGTACTTC
CASSPPGAGDYEQYF
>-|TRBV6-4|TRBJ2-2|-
TGTGCCAGCAGTGACTCCCCGATCGGGGATCCGAACACCGGGGAGCTGTTTTTT
CASSDSPIGDPNTGELFF
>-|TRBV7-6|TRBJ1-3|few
TGTGCCAGCAGCTTAGCGGGTACAGGAAAAAACACCATATATTTT
CASSLAGTGKNTIYF
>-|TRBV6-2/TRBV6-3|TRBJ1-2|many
TGTGCCAGCAGCTCCGCGGACAGCTATGGCTACACCTTC
CASSSADSYGYTF
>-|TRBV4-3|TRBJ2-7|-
TGCGCCAGCAGCCAAGATCCGAGCAACTCCTACGAGCAGTACTTC
CASSQDPSNSYEQYF
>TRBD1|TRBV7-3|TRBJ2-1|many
TGTGCCAGCAGCCCAACAGGGGGCGCATGGAATGAGCAGTTCTTC
CASSPTGGAWNEQFF
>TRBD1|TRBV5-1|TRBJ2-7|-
TGCGCCAGCCGGCAGGGGGATTTCTACGAGCAGTACTTC
CASRQGDFYEQYF
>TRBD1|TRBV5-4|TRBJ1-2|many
TGTGCCAGCAGCTTTTGGACAGGGGTACATGGCTACACCTTC
CASSFWTGVHGYTF